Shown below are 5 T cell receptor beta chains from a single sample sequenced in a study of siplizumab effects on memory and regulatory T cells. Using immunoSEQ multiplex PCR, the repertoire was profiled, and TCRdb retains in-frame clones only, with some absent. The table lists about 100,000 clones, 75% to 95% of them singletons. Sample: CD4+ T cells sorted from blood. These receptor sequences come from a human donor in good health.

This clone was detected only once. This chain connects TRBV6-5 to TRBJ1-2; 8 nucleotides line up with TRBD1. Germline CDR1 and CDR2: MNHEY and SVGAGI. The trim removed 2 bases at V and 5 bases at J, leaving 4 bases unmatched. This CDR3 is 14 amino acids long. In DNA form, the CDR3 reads TGTGCCAGCAGTTACAGCCGGACAGGGTATGGCTACACCTTC. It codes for CASSYSRTGYGYTF.

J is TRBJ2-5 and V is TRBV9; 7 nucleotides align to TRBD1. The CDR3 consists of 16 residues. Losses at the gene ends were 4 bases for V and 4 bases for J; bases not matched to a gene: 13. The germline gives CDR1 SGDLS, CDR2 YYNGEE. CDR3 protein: CASSPRGQVWGETQYF. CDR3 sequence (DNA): TGTGCCAGCAGCCCACGTGGACAGGTATGGGGAGAGACCCAGTACTTC.

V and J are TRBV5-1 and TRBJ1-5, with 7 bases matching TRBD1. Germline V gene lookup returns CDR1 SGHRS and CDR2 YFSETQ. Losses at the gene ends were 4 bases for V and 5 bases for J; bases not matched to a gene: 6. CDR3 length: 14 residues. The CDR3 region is CASSPDREDQPQHF. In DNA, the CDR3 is TGCGCCAGCAGCCCCGACAGGGAGGATCAGCCCCAGCATTTT.

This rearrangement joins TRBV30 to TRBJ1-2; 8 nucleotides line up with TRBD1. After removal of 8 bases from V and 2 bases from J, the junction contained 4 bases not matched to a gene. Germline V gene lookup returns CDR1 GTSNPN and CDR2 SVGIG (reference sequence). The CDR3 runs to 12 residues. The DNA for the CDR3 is TGTGCCAAGAGACAGGGGAACTATGGCTACACCTTC. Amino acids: CAKRQGNYGYTF. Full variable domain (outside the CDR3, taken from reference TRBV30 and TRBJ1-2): SQTIHQWPATLVQPVGSPLSLECTVEGTSNPNLYWYRQAAGRGLQLLFYSVGIGQISSEVPQNLSASRPQDRQFILSSKKLLLSDSGFYLCAKRQGNYGYTFGSGTRLTVV.

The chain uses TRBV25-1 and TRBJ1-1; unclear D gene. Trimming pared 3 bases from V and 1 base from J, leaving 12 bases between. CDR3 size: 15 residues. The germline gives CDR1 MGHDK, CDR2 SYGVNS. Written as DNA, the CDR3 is TGTGCCAGCAGTGAGATAGGAATGGGGAACACTGAAGCTTTCTTT. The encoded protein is CASSEIGMGNTEAFF.